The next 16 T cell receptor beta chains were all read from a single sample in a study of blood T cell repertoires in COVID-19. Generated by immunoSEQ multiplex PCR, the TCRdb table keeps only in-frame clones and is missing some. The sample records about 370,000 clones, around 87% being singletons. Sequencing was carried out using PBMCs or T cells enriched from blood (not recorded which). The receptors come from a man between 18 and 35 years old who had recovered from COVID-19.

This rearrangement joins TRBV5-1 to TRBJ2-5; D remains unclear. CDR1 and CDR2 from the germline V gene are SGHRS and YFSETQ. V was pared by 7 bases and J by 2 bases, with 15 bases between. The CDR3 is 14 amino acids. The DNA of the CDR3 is TGCGCCAGCTGTCCAGGATCGAATCAAGAGACCCAGTACTTC. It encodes CASCPGSNQETQYF.

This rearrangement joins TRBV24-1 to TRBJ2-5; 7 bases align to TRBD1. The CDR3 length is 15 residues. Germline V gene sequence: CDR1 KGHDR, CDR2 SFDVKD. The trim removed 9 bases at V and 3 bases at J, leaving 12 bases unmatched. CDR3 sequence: CATGLYQGVEETQYF. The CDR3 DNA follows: TGTGCCACCGGCCTCTACCAGGGGGTAGAAGAGACCCAGTACTTC.

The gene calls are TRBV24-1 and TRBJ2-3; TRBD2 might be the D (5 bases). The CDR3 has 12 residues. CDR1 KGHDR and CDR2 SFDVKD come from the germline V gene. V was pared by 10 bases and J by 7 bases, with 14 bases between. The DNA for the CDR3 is TGTGCCACATCAGACCGGGGATATACGCAGTATTTT. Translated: CATSDRGYTQYF.

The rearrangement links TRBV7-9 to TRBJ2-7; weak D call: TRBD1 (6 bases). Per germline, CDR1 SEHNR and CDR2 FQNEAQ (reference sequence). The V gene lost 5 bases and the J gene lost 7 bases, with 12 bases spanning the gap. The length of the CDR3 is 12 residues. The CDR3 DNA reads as TGTGCCAGCAGCGTACAGGGTTGGGAGCAGTACTTC. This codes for CASSVQGWEQYF.

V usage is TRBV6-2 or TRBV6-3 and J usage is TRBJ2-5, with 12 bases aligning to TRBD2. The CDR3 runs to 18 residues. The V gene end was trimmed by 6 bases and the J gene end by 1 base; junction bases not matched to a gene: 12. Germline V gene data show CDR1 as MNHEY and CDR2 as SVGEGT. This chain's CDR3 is CASSPGASGGVFQETQYF. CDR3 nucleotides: TGTGCCAGCAGCCCCGGAGCTAGCGGGGGGGTCTTCCAAGAGACCCAGTACTTC.

Written as DNA, the CDR3 is TGCAGCGTTGTTCAGTATTATGGCTACACCTTC. Translated, it gives CSVVQYYGYTF. This chain links TRBV29-1 with TRBJ1-2; no definite D call. The CDR3 spans 11 residues. Germline CDR1 is SQVTM and CDR2 is ANQGSEA. With 4 bases removed from V and 5 bases from J, the gap between germline ends came to 8 bases.

CDR3 nucleotide sequence: TGTGCCAGCAGCCTTAGCGGGAGGGTATACGGCACAGATACGCAGTATTTT. Translating it yields CASSLSGRVYGTDTQYF. This chain uses TRBV28 with TRBJ2-3, with 11 nucleotides matching TRBD2. Germline CDR1 MDHEN, CDR2 SYDVKM. CDR3 size: 17 residues. Losses at the gene ends were 6 bases for V and 1 base for J; bases not matched to a gene: 9.

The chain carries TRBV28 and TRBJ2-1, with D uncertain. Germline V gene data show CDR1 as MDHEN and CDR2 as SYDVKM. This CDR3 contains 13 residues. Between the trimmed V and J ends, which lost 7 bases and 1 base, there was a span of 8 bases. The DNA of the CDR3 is TGTGCCAGCAAAGGAGTGTCCTACAATGAGCAGTTCTTC. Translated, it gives CASKGVSYNEQFF. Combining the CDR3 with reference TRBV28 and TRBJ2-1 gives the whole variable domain DVKVTQSSRYLVKRTGEKVFLECVQDMDHENMFWYRQDPGLGLRLIYFSYDVKMKEKGDIPEGYSVSREKKERFSLILESASTNQTSMYLCASKGVSYNEQFFGPGTRLTVL.

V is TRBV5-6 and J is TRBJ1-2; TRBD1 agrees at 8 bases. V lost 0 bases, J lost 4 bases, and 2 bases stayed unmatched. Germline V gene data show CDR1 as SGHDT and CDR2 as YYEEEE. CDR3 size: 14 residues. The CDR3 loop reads CASSLGTGGYGYTF. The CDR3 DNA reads TGTGCCAGCAGCTTGGGCACAGGGGGCTATGGCTACACCTTC.

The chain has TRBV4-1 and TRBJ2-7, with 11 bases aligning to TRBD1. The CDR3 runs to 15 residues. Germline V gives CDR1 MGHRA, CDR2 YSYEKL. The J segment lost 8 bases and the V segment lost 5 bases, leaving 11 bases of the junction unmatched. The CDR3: CASSIGQGALSKQYF. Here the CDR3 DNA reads TGCGCCAGCAGCATAGGACAGGGGGCCCTAAGCAAGCAGTACTTC.

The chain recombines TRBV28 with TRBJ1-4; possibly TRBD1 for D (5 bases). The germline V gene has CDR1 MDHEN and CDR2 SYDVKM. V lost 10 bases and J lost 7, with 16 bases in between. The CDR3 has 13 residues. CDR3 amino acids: CATRGGWTEKLFF. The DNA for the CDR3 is TGTGCCACCCGGGGGGGGTGGACTGAAAAACTGTTTTTT.

CDR3 residues: CASSSVTVNEKLFF. The CDR3 DNA reads as TGTGCCAGCAGTTCCGTTACGGTGAATGAAAAACTGTTTTTT. The chain employs TRBV28 and TRBJ1-4; no reliable D call. With 4 bases removed from V and 5 bases from J, the gap between germline ends came to 11 bases. The CDR3 contains 14 residues. Germline CDR1 and CDR2: MDHEN and SYDVKM.

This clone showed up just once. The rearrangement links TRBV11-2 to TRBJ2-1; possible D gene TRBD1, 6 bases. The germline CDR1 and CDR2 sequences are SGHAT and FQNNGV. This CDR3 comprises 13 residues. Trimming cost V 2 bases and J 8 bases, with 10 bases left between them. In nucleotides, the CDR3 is TGTGCCAGCAGCTTACAGGGGACCGATGAGCAGTTCTTC. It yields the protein CASSLQGTDEQFF.

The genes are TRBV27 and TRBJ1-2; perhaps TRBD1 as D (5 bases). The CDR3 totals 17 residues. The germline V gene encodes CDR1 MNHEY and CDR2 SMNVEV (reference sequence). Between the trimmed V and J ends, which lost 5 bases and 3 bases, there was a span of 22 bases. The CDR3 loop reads CASSLSDSLGLHYGYTF. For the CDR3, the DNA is TGTGCCAGCAGTCTAAGTGACAGTTTGGGACTTCACTATGGCTACACCTTC.

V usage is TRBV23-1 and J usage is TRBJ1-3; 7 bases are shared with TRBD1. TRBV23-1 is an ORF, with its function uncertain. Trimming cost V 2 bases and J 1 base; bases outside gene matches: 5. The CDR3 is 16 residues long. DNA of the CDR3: TGCGCCAGCAGTCAAATCCGGGACAGATCTGGAAACACCATATATTTT. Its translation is CASSQIRDRSGNTIYF.

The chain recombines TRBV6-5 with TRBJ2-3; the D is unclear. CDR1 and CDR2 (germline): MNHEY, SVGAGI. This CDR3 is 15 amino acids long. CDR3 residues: CASSAWYSSSDTQYF. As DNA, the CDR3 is TGTGCGAGTTCGGCATGGTACAGTTCTTCAGATACGCAGTATTTT.